The 3 T cell receptor beta chains below all came from one sample that was sequenced in a study of post-analysis software for immune sequencing data. Their antigen targets remain unknown. Unique-molecular-identifier-tagged TCR beta cDNA libraries were used. TCRdb re-called the PCR reads with MiXCR, one entry per CDR3 protein. This table has a few hundred thousand distinct CDR3 sequences, 30% to 45% appearing once. Study-wide results and limits: TRBV5-6, TRBV5-1 and TRBV20-1 were among a few TRBV segments more frequent in patients than controls.

The material sequenced was blood. The source of these receptors is a girl between 10 and 17 years old with multiple sclerosis.

This chain links TRBV5-5 with TRBJ1-1; no firm D call. The V end was cut by 0 bases, the J end by 1 base, with 10 bases between. The CDR3 is made up of 15 amino acids. In germline, CDR1 is SGHKS, CDR2 YYEKEE (reference sequence). CDR3 region: CASSLGLLPNTEAFF. CDR3 DNA: TGTGCCAGCAGCTTGGGATTACTTCCGAACACTGAAGCTTTCTTT.

The chain is built from TRBV21-1 and TRBJ2-3; the D call of TRBD1 is as the table states it, not checked on the DNA. TRBV21-1 is classified as a pseudogene. The CDR3 totals 15 residues. The CDR3 loop reads CASSKSGTGEDTQYF. CDR3 bases: TGTGCCAGCAGCAAGTCCGGGACAGGGGAAGATACGCAGTATTTT.

V is TRBV27 and J is TRBJ2-5, with D possibly being TRBD1 (6 bases). The CDR3 is 16 amino acids. The germline V gene has CDR1 MNHEY and CDR2 SMNVEV (reference sequence). V was shortened by 3 bases and J by 4 bases, with 18 bases between the two germline ends. Here the CDR3 DNA reads TGTGCCAGCAGTTTCGATCGGGACAAAGTTATAGAGACCCAGTACTTC. Its protein is CASSFDRDKVIETQYF.